This T cell receptor beta chain was retrieved from a study of neurological immune-mediated disorders. This clonotype came up many times. Its antigen remains unknown. Sequencing runs each yielded over 200 million TCR-beta sequences from 15-18 subjects. TCRdb reprocessed the 5' RACE reads with MiXCR, giving one entry per CDR3 protein. The table records around 80,000 distinct CDR3 sequences, around 10% of them present only once. The study, taken as a whole, reports: Because no CDR3 amino acid sequences were shared across subjects by expanded clones, private repertoires were suggested in all groups.

CDR3 length equals 16 residues. V lost 3 bases, J lost 5 bases, and 8 bases stayed unmatched. Germline CDR1 reads SGHKS; CDR2 reads YYEKEE (reference sequence). This TCR came from a middle-aged man in good health. The specimen was PBMCs. V and J are TRBV5-5 and TRBJ2-7; 13 bases align to TRBD2. The CDR3 DNA follows: TGTGCCAGCAGCTCTTGGACTAGCGGGAGTATCAACGAGCAGTACTTC. Amino acid sequence: CASSSWTSGSINEQYF.